The text below deals with one T cell receptor beta chain. The antigen is unknown. TCRdb reprocessed the reads with MiXCR, giving one entry per CDR3 protein. The table records 150,000 to 200,000 distinct CDR3 sequences, 25% to 30% of them present only once. This specimen belongs to a study of T cell repertoires in cytomegalovirus infection. Study information: Shared public TCR beta signatures pointed to both CMV infection and a matching HLA type. General observations from the study: The ex vivo response showed dominance by HLA-C-restricted CMV-specific TCR beta clonotypes. Frequencies of public TCR beta families were cumulated, and this identified carriers of CMV plus the relevant HLA.

In germline, CDR1 is SGHVS, CDR2 FQNEAQ. CDR3 length: 17 amino acids. The J segment lost 3 bases and the V segment lost 5 bases, leaving 12 bases of the junction unmatched. This clonotype was sampled from a human donor in good health (CMV status not recorded). Some clones in this sample may be carry-over from other donors' samples. The chain couples TRBV7-8 to TRBJ2-3, with 9 positions matching TRBD2. The sequenced sample consisted of PBMCs. The CDR3 spells CASSPASASGETDTQYF. The CDR3 nucleotides read TGTGCCAGCAGCCCCGCGAGCGCTAGCGGGGAGACAGATACGCAGTATTTT.